The 14 T cell receptor beta chains in this list originate from one sample, sequenced in a study of human T cells and chemical hapten exposure. TCRdb re-derived calls from the RACE reads in MiXCR, one entry per CDR3 protein. The table includes 65,000 to 70,000 distinct CDR3 sequences, roughly 9.8% detected once. This sample's time point: pre-sensitization, week 0. Treatment described: therapeutic diphenylcyclopropenone sensitization with weekly scalp DPC. The sample was whole blood, taken in connection with sensitization to the hapten diphenylcyclopropenone (DPC). These receptors originate from a woman in her forties or fifties with alopecia areata. Some clones in this sample may be carry-over from other donors' samples.

This chain uses TRBV7-6 with TRBJ2-7, with unresolved D. CDR1 is SGHVS, CDR2 FNYEAQ, per germline. Trimming shortened V by 0 bases and J by 4 bases, and 7 bases separated the two germline ends. CDR3 size: 13 residues. The CDR3 sequence is CASSLAWGYEQYF. As DNA, the CDR3 is TGTGCCAGCAGCTTAGCGTGGGGTTACGAGCAGTACTTC.

This clonotype has at least ten counts. This rearrangement joins TRBV15 to TRBJ2-3, with D tentatively TRBD2 (5 bases). This CDR3 region has 14 residues. V dropped 5 bases and J dropped 1 base, with 10 bases sitting between them. Germline V gives CDR1 LNHNV, CDR2 YYDKDF (reference sequence). The DNA of the CDR3 is TGTGCCACCAGCCTGGACTCCGGCACAGATACGCAGTATTTT. Translation: CATSLDSGTDTQYF.

This clonotype was detected ten times or more. The chain has TRBV6-5 and TRBJ2-7; D is possibly TRBD2 (5 bases). The length of the CDR3 is 15 residues. Trimming stripped 6 bases from V and 0 bases from J, with 15 bases between. The germline gives CDR1 MNHEY, CDR2 SVGAGI. CDR3 coding DNA: TGTGCCAGCAGACCCGGGGTAGCGAGCTCCTACGAGCAGTACTTC. This translates into CASRPGVASSYEQYF.

This clonotype was observed a few times. V and J are TRBV28 and TRBJ1-2, with D perhaps TRBD1 (6 bases). Germline CDR1 reads MDHEN; CDR2 reads SYDVKM. V was clipped by 8 bases and J by 3 bases, with 13 bases between them. This CDR3 has 13 residues. The CDR3 nucleotides read TGTGCCAGCGGGGGCCACTCGGACTATGGCTACACCTTC. Protein product: CASGGHSDYGYTF.

In its sample, this clonotype was seen many times. The chain's CDR3 is CASSPRDNEQFF. Written as DNA, the CDR3 is TGTGCCAGCAGCCCACGAGACAATGAGCAGTTCTTC. This chain links TRBV28 with TRBJ2-1; D gene ambiguous. The ends were cut back, 6 bases at V and 5 bases at J, with 8 bases in the middle. Germline V gene lookup returns CDR1 MDHEN and CDR2 SYDVKM. This CDR3 comprises 12 residues.

This clonotype was counted at least ten times. This chain connects TRBV7-9 to TRBJ1-6; D is uncertain. V lost 3 bases and J lost 7, with 16 bases in between. Germline CDR1 and CDR2: SEHNR and FQNEAQ (reference sequence). This CDR3 spans 16 amino acids. The CDR3: CASSFIVGLRNSPLHF. CDR3 in DNA: TGTGCCAGCAGCTTTATCGTCGGACTCAGAAATTCACCCCTCCACTTT.

This clonotype was counted a few times. The chain combines TRBV29-1 with TRBJ2-7; a weak D match, TRBD1 (5 bases). V lost 2 bases and J 4 bases, leaving 12 bases between the germline ends. This CDR3 region has 13 residues. Germline V gene lookup returns CDR1 SQVTM and CDR2 ANQGSEA. The CDR3 DNA reads TGCAGCGTTGAAAGGGGCGCGGATTACGAGCAGTACTTC. Protein sequence: CSVERGADYEQYF.

There are a few counts of this clonotype. The J gene is TRBJ2-3, the V gene TRBV7-2; D unresolved. Germline V lookup: CDR1 SGHTA, CDR2 FQGNSA. This CDR3 spans 15 amino acids. V was shortened by 5 bases and J by 5 bases, with 17 bases between the two germline ends. CDR3 in DNA: TGTGCCAGCAGCACCATTTGGTTGAAGGGAGATACGCAGTATTTT. This sequence encodes CASSTIWLKGDTQYF.

V and J are TRBV29-1 and TRBJ2-7, with TRBD1 identical over 9 bases. V shed 0 bases and J 7 bases; nucleotides not matched to a gene: 13. Germline loops: CDR1 SQVTM, CDR2 ANQGSEA. The CDR3 covers 16 residues. The CDR3 loop is CSVEDLEGTGTREQYF. The DNA for the CDR3 is TGCAGCGTTGAAGATCTTGAGGGGACAGGGACGCGAGAGCAGTACTTC.

The rearrangement joins TRBV7-9 to TRBJ2-2, with 8 bases matching TRBD2. After removal of 8 bases from V and 1 base from J, the junction contained 9 bases not matched to a gene. The V gene's germline CDR1 is SEHNR and CDR2 FQNEAQ (reference sequence). This CDR3 has 16 amino acids. CDR3 coding DNA: TGTGCCAGCGGAATAATAGCGGGGAGGAACACCGGGGAGCTGTTTTTT. Amino acid sequence: CASGIIAGRNTGELFF.

This clonotype has a count of ten or more. The chain joins TRBV28 to TRBJ1-1; no clear D. Germline CDR1 and CDR2: MDHEN and SYDVKM. V lost 7 bases and J 4 bases, leaving 19 bases between the germline ends. The CDR3 consists of 15 residues. The CDR3 spells CASNNRLGGVTEAFF. DNA of the CDR3: TGTGCCAGCAACAACCGGCTGGGTGGGGTCACTGAAGCTTTCTTT.

This clonotype was detected many times. The J gene is TRBJ2-7, the V gene TRBV7-2; no firm D call. Germline-derived CDR1 and CDR2 are SGHTA and FQGNSA. V was shortened by 3 bases and J by 4 bases, with 7 bases between the two germline ends. The CDR3 is made up of 12 amino acids. The DNA for the CDR3 is TGTGCCAGCAGCTTGTTTCAATACGAGCAGTACTTC. Protein: CASSLFQYEQYF.

This clonotype occurred many times. This sequence joins TRBV11-2 and TRBJ1-5, with D unclear. Germline V lookup: CDR1 SGHAT, CDR2 FQNNGV. V dropped 0 bases and J dropped 9 bases, with 12 bases sitting between them. The CDR3 spans 14 residues. The DNA for the CDR3 is TGTGCCAGCAGCTTAGATCCGGTCAAAAGGCCCCAGCATTTT. This translates into CASSLDPVKRPQHF. The full variable domain, with the rest looked up from reference TRBV11-2 and TRBJ1-5, is EAGVAQSPRYKIIEKRQSVAFWCNPISGHATLYWYQQILGQGPKLLIQFQNNGVVDDSQLPKDRFSAERLKGVDSTLKIQPAKLEDSAVYLCASSLDPVKRPQHFGDGTRLSIL.

This clonotype was detected a few times. V and J are TRBV4-2 and TRBJ1-1; D gene ambiguous. V lost 1 base to trimming and J lost 1 base, with 4 bases between them. Germline CDR1 LGHNA, CDR2 YNFKEQ. The CDR3 is made up of 13 amino acids. Here the CDR3 reads CASSQGKNTEAFF. CDR3 nucleotide sequence: TGTGCCAGCAGCCAAGGCAAGAACACTGAAGCTTTCTTT.